This paragraph reports one T cell receptor beta chain. These data come from a study of blood T cell repertoires in COVID-19. Turning to the study itself: From the United States, Italy and Spain came samples of acute and convalescent COVID-19. In each case, the material was cDNA or gDNA derived from T cells, B-cell-depleted T cells, or PBMCs.

In the source study's methods: Amplification from reference gene primers served as the basis for estimated nucleated cell counts. Repertoires were generated with immunoSEQ multiplex PCR, while TCRdb's copy carries only in-frame clones and drops some. The DNA was the basis for D and trimming; V, J and clone size are from that table. This sample has some 170,000 clones, with roughly nine tenths found just once. Germline V lookup: CDR1 SGHDT, CDR2 YYEEEE. V trimming: 3 bases; J trimming: 7 bases; junction bases outside the gene matches: 10. This CDR3 spans 16 amino acids. Study members were between about 18 and 100 years old and lived in approximately 25 US regions.

The sample taken for sequencing was PBMCs or T cells enriched from blood (not recorded which). V gene TRBV5-6 combines with J gene TRBJ1-2; 12 nucleotides align to TRBD1. The clonotype comes from a human donor with acute COVID-19. The donor label of this sample is uncertain. The DNA of the CDR3 is TGTGCCAGCAGCTGGAGAGGGGGACAGGGGGCAGGTGGCTACACCTTC. Translated: CASSWRGGQGAGGYTF.